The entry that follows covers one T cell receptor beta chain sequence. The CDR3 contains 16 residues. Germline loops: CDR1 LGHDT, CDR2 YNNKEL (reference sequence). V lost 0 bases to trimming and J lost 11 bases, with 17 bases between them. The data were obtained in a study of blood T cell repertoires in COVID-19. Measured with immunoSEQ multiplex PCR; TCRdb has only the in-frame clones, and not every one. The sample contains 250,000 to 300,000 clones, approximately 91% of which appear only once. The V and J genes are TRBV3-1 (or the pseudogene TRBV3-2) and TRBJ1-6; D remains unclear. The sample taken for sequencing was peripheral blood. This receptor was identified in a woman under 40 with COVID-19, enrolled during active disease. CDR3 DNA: TGTGCCAGCAGCCAAGATCCGGGAACCCGAGCGGCACCCCTCCACTTT. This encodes CASSQDPGTRAAPLHF.